Below, 5 T cell receptor beta chains from the same sample are listed, as sequenced in a study of T cell responses to AZD1222 COVID-19 vaccine. Using immunoSEQ multiplex PCR, the repertoire was profiled, and TCRdb retains in-frame clones only, with some absent. Of under 200,000 clones detected, approximately 90% appear once; the ten largest clones hold more than 1.3%. This specimen was peripheral blood, taken on day 0 of AZD1222 vaccination. The receptors shown here come from an adult in good health.

V and J are TRBV2 and TRBJ2-1, with a weak D call TRBD1 (5 bases). The CDR3 consists of 14 residues. V lost 2 bases and J 1 base, leaving 6 bases between the germline ends. Germline lookup yields CDR1 SNHLY and CDR2 FYNNEI. The CDR3 nucleotides are TGTGCCAGCAGTGAACAGGGTTCCTACAATGAGCAGTTCTTC. Translated, it gives CASSEQGSYNEQFF.

The chain is built from TRBV5-1 and TRBJ2-7, with 8 bases matching TRBD2. CDR1 is SGHRS, CDR2 YFSETQ, per germline. CDR3 length: 12 amino acids. V lost 8 bases, J lost 2 bases, and 3 bases stayed unmatched. CDR3 bases: TGCGCCAGTGCGGGGGGAGCCTACGAGCAGTACTTC. Protein: CASAGGAYEQYF.

The chain uses TRBV6-6 and TRBJ2-5, with a possible D match to TRBD1 (6 bases). The germline gives CDR1 MNHNY, CDR2 SVGAGI (reference sequence). V gave up 8 bases and J gave up 2 bases, with 15 bases separating them. The CDR3 loop spans 14 amino acids. The CDR3 protein is CASRIGGEQETQYF. The DNA for the CDR3 is TGTGCCAGCCGGATAGGGGGAGAACAAGAGACCCAGTACTTC.

J is TRBJ2-1 and V is TRBV6-5; 10 nucleotides align to TRBD2. The germline CDR1 and CDR2 sequences are MNHEY and SVGAGI. Trimming at V came to 2 bases and at J to 5 bases, leaving 3 bases not matched to a gene. The CDR3 is 15 amino acids. The CDR3 region has the DNA TGTGCCAGCAGTTACGCGCTAGCGGGGGACAATGAGCAGTTCTTC. Translation gives CASSYALAGDNEQFF.

This chain uses TRBV7-3 with TRBJ2-6; D is unclear. The germline V gene has CDR1 SGHTA and CDR2 FQGTGA. CDR3 length: 16 residues. V lost 5 bases and J 0 bases, leaving 11 bases between the germline ends. Written as DNA, the CDR3 is TGTGCCAGCAGCCCCCAAATTGGCTCTGGGGCCAACGTCCTGACTTTC. Translating it yields CASSPQIGSGANVLTF. Supplemented by reference TRBV7-3 and TRBJ2-6, the full variable domain reads GAGVSQTPSNKVTEKGKYVELRCDPISGHTALYWYRQSLGQGPEFLIYFQGTGAADDSGLPNDRFFAVRPEGSVSTLKIQRTERGDSAVYLCASSPQIGSGANVLTFGAGSRLTVL.